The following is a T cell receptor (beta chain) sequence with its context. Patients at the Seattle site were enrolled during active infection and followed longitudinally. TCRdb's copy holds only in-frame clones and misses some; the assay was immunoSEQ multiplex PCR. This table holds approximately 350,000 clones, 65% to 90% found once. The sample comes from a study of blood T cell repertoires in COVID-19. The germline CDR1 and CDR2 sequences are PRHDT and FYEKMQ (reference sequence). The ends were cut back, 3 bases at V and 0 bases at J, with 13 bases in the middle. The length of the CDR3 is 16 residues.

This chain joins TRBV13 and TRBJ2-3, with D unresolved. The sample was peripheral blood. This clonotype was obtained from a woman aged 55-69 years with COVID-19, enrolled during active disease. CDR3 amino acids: CASSFRPQASTDTQYF. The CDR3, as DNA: TGTGCCAGCAGCTTTCGCCCCCAGGCAAGCACAGATACGCAGTATTTT.